This paragraph covers one T cell receptor (beta chain) sequence. As yet, its antigen is unknown. The sample comes from a study of T cell responses to AZD1222 COVID-19 vaccine. Trimming took 7 bases from V and 7 from J, leaving 13 bases between them. This CDR3 is built from 12 residues. The table came from immunoSEQ multiplex PCR; TCRdb's copy has only in-frame clones and leaves some out. Here the sample spans around 150,000 clones, approximately 88% being singletons. Points from the study as a whole: Only after the peak T cell response were repertoires sampled. The sample set comprised mostly white British donors with more females, and clonal diversity was possibly underestimated. Breadth and depth of Spike-specific TCRs rose after two AZD1222 doses.

The specimen was peripheral blood, collected 28 days after the second AZD1222 dose. The origin of this receptor is an adult who received the AZD1222 COVID-19 vaccine. The chain is built from TRBV12-3 or TRBV12-4 and TRBJ1-2; no reliable D call. Here the CDR3 reads CASTLGAGGYTF. The CDR3 bases are TGTGCCAGCACCCTAGGTGCGGGTGGCTACACCTTC.